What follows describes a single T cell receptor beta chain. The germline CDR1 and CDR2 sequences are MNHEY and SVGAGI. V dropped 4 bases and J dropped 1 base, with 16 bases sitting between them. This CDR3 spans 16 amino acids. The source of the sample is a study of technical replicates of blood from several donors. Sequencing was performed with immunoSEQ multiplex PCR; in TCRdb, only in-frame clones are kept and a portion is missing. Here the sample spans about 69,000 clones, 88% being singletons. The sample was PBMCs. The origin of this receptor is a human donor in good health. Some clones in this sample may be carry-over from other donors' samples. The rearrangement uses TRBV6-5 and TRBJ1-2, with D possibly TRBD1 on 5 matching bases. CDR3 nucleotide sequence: TGTGCCAGCAGTTCACTTGGAGGGGTCCTTAACTATGGCTACACCTTC. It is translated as CASSSLGGVLNYGYTF.